This TCR beta chain appears in the sequencing data of a study of lymphopenia after photon versus proton radiotherapy. About this clone: Its antigen is still unknown.

The method was immunoSEQ multiplex PCR; TCRdb's version includes in-frame clones alone and lacks a portion of them. The sample yields around 63,000 clones, approximately 83% seen once. This CDR3 is built from 17 residues. V was clipped by 3 bases and J by 1 base; unmatched bases: 7. Germline V CDR1 and CDR2: SNHLY, FYNNEI. Findings and limits, study-wide: Authors raise, but do not show, better survival with proton therapy.

Sequencing was performed on peripheral blood, taken from a patient treated with photon-based radiotherapy. The rearrangement links TRBV2 to TRBJ2-3; TRBD1 matches 10 bases. The receptor was isolated from a man aged 40-49 years with gastric cancer. The CDR3 region is CASSDRDRGYRTDTQYF. The CDR3 nucleotides read TGTGCCAGCAGTGACCGGGACAGGGGATACCGCACAGATACGCAGTATTTT.